What follows are 28 T cell receptor beta chains derived from one specimen sequenced in a study of blood T cell repertoires in COVID-19. The table came from immunoSEQ multiplex PCR; TCRdb's copy has only in-frame clones and leaves some out. The sample consists of fewer than 80,000 clones, about 84% of them appearing once. What was sequenced was peripheral blood. These receptors came from a man between 45 and 60 years old with COVID-19, enrolled during active disease.

The CDR3 spells CASTRGRTEAFF. The CDR3, as DNA: TGTGCCAGCACTAGGGGGCGGACTGAAGCTTTCTTT. V is TRBV12-3 or TRBV12-4 and J is TRBJ1-1; 7 bases are a match to TRBD1. The ends lost 7 bases at V and 5 bases at J; junction bases unmatched: 4. This CDR3 is 12 amino acids long.

The rearrangement joins TRBV3-1 (or the pseudogene TRBV3-2) to TRBJ2-3, with a possible D match to TRBD2 (5 bases). The length of the CDR3 is 15 residues. V dropped 0 bases and J dropped 5 bases, with 12 bases sitting between them. Germline-derived CDR1 and CDR2 are LGHDT and YNNKEL (reference sequence). CDR3 in DNA: TGTGCCAGCAGCCAAGATCTCGGGGTGATAGATACGCAGTATTTT. As protein: CASSQDLGVIDTQYF.

This chain joins TRBV6-2 or TRBV6-3 and TRBJ2-3, with a weak D call TRBD1 (5 bases). Germline V lookup: CDR1 MNHEY, CDR2 SVGEGT. Trimming cost V 5 bases and J 3 bases, with 21 bases left between them. The CDR3 spans 17 residues. The DNA for the CDR3 is TGTGCCAGCAGTCAGGGCTCTGGCTACCAGTTGACAGATACGCAGTATTTT. Protein product: CASSQGSGYQLTDTQYF.

V and J are TRBV6-5 and TRBJ2-2; maybe TRBD1 (6 bases). The CDR3 is 15 residues long. With 3 bases removed from V and 0 bases from J, the gap between germline ends came to 8 bases. Looked up from germline, CDR1 is MNHEY and CDR2 is SVGAGI. CDR3 coding DNA: TGTGCCAGCAGTTATCAGGGGTCGAACACCGGGGAGCTGTTTTTT. Translation: CASSYQGSNTGELFF.

The V gene is TRBV7-6, the J gene TRBJ1-5; 7 nucleotides line up with TRBD1. In germline, CDR1 is SGHVS, CDR2 FNYEAQ. Losses at the gene ends were 6 bases for V and 4 bases for J; bases not matched to a gene: 9. The CDR3 consists of 15 residues. The CDR3 DNA is TGTGCCAGCAGTTTGAATCCGGGACAGAATCAGCCCCAGCATTTT. Its translation: CASSLNPGQNQPQHF.

This chain links TRBV5-1 with TRBJ2-7; possibly TRBD2 for D (5 bases). Germline lookup yields CDR1 SGHRS and CDR2 YFSETQ. This CDR3 spans 14 amino acids. V gave up 2 bases and J gave up 5 bases, with 14 bases separating them. The CDR3 nucleotides read TGCGCCAGCAGCTTTGATGGCCTCGGGGACGAGCAGTACTTC. This codes for CASSFDGLGDEQYF.

The rearrangement joins TRBV27 to TRBJ2-7; D is perhaps TRBD1 (5 bases). Germline values: CDR1 MNHEY, CDR2 SMNVEV (reference sequence). The V gene lost 5 bases and the J gene lost 0 bases, with 14 bases spanning the gap. The CDR3 has 15 amino acids. The CDR3 loop is CASSPQGAYSYEQYF. The CDR3 DNA follows: TGTGCCAGCAGTCCCCAGGGCGCCTACTCCTACGAGCAGTACTTC.

This chain connects TRBV5-6 to TRBJ2-3, with D possibly TRBD1 on 6 matching bases. V dropped 4 bases and J dropped 4 bases, with 10 bases sitting between them. CDR1 is SGHDT, CDR2 YYEEEE, per germline. The CDR3 length is 13 residues. The CDR3 protein is CASSQQGSDTQYF. The DNA of the CDR3 is TGTGCCAGCAGCCAGCAGGGGTCAGATACGCAGTATTTT.

V is TRBV6-5 and J is TRBJ2-1; 7 bases are a match to TRBD1. The CDR3 covers 14 residues. J lost 8 bases, V lost 5 bases, and 9 bases had no gene match. Germline CDR1 reads MNHEY; CDR2 reads SVGAGI. CDR3 amino acids: CASSTLYRGHEQFF. In nucleotides, the CDR3 is TGTGCCAGCAGTACTCTGTACAGGGGCCATGAGCAGTTCTTC.

The chain joins TRBV11-2 to TRBJ2-6, with 7 bases aligning to TRBD2. This CDR3 has 17 residues. CDR1 is SGHAT and CDR2 is FQNNGV in the germline V gene. The ends lost 3 bases at V and 4 bases at J; junction bases unmatched: 9. CDR3 loop: CASSFRTGGAGANVLTF. CDR3 nucleotides: TGTGCCAGCAGCTTCAGAACGGGGGGAGCGGGGGCCAACGTCCTGACTTTC.

This clone was observed a single time. This chain links TRBV25-1 with TRBJ2-1, with 8 bases aligning to TRBD1. The CDR3 loop spans 18 amino acids. In germline, CDR1 is MGHDK, CDR2 SYGVNS. V was pared by 0 bases and J by 8 bases, with 15 bases of the junction left unmatched. CDR3 sequence: CASSEYPGGGQGRHEQFF. The CDR3 coding sequence is TGTGCCAGCAGTGAATACCCGGGCGGTGGACAGGGCAGGCATGAGCAGTTCTTC.

The chain recombines TRBV3-1 (or the pseudogene TRBV3-2) with TRBJ2-5; TRBD1 matches 9 bases. CDR1 LGHDT and CDR2 YNNKEL come from the germline V gene (reference sequence). CDR3 length: 16 amino acids. The V gene end was trimmed by 1 base and the J gene end by 5 bases; junction bases not matched to a gene: 8. The CDR3 protein is CASSQALTGGFETQYF. The CDR3 DNA follows: TGTGCCAGCAGCCAAGCCCTGACAGGGGGTTTTGAGACCCAGTACTTC.

The chain carries TRBV14 and TRBJ1-6; TRBD1 agrees at 11 bases. This CDR3 spans 15 amino acids. The V gene end was trimmed by 4 bases and the J gene end by 7 bases; junction bases not matched to a gene: 3. Germline CDR1 reads SGHDN; CDR2 reads FVKESK. The CDR3 region has the DNA TGTGCCAGCAGCCCCCGGGACAGGGGGAATTCACCCCTCCACTTT. This gives the protein CASSPRDRGNSPLHF.

The chain recombines TRBV2 with TRBJ1-1; D gene ambiguous. This CDR3 has 14 residues. The V gene lost 4 bases and the J gene lost 5 bases, with 14 bases spanning the gap. Germline values: CDR1 SNHLY, CDR2 FYNNEI. CDR3 sequence (DNA): TGTGCCAGCAGTGCGGCGAGGTCGGGGACTGAAGCTTTCTTT. Protein product: CASSAARSGTEAFF.

This clone has more than one count but fewer than ten. The chain links TRBV6-5 to TRBJ2-7; 9 bases are shared with TRBD2. This CDR3 is built from 14 residues. In germline, CDR1 is MNHEY, CDR2 SVGAGI. V was pared by 2 bases and J by 4 bases, with 3 bases of the junction left unmatched. The CDR3 DNA reads TGTGCCAGCAGTTACGGGCTAGCGGGATACGAGCAGTACTTC. This translates into CASSYGLAGYEQYF.

The sample holds a few counts of this clone. The chain couples TRBV6-2 or TRBV6-3 to TRBJ1-2; no definite D call. CDR1 is MNHEY and CDR2 is SVGEGT in the germline V gene. The CDR3 loop spans 11 amino acids. The V end lost 6 bases, the J end lost 6 bases, and 8 bases lay between the germline ends. The CDR3 spells CASSPRHGYTF. The DNA of the CDR3 is TGTGCCAGCAGCCCGCGGCATGGCTACACCTTC.

The chain carries TRBV6-1 and TRBJ1-6; TRBD1 matches 8 bases. V shed 2 bases and J 7 bases; nucleotides not matched to a gene: 4. This CDR3 region has 15 residues. Germline CDR1 and CDR2: MNHNS and SASEGT. The CDR3 region has the DNA TGTGCCAGCAGTGAATGGGGGACAGGAAATTCACCCCTCCACTTT. Translating gives CASSEWGTGNSPLHF.

This clone was seen only once. The genes are TRBV7-2 and TRBJ1-6; D gene unclear. This CDR3 has 12 amino acids. CDR1 and CDR2 from the germline V gene are SGHTA and FQGNSA. V lost 4 bases to trimming and J lost 12 bases, with 10 bases between them. Written as DNA, the CDR3 is TGTGCCAGCAGCTCAGCTGGAGGACCCCTCCACTTT. As protein: CASSSAGGPLHF. The entire variable domain, with the rest obtained from reference TRBV7-2 and TRBJ1-6, is as follows: GAGVSQSPSNKVTEKGKDVELRCDPISGHTALYWYRQSLGQGLEFLIYFQGNSAPDKSGLPSDRFSAERTGGSVSTLTIQRTQQEDSAVYLCASSSAGGPLHFGNGTRLTVT.

The V call is TRBV7-8, the J call TRBJ2-7; 12 positions match TRBD1. After removal of 0 bases from V and 5 bases from J, the junction contained 5 bases not matched to a gene. Germline V lookup: CDR1 SGHVS, CDR2 FQNEAQ. This CDR3 spans 16 amino acids. CDR3 in amino acids: CASSLARDRGRDEQYF. The CDR3 bases are TGTGCCAGCAGCTTAGCCAGGGACAGGGGGCGCGACGAGCAGTACTTC.

The gene calls are TRBV18 and TRBJ1-4, with 7 bases aligning to TRBD1. CDR1 is KGHSH, CDR2 LQKENI, per germline. J gave up 8 bases and V 6 bases, and 6 bases lay outside the gene matches. The CDR3 sequence is 13 residues long. CDR3 nucleotides: TGTGCCAGCTCTCCGACAGGGATGGAAAAACTGTTTTTT. Protein: CASSPTGMEKLFF.

The chain carries TRBV4-2 and TRBJ2-1, with a weak D call TRBD2 (6 bases). Germline-derived CDR1 and CDR2 are LGHNA and YNFKEQ. CDR3 size: 17 residues. The germline V and J ends were trimmed by 2 bases and 0 bases, with 14 bases remaining between them. CDR3 sequence: CASSQKRTGSSYNEQFF. CDR3 in DNA: TGTGCCAGCAGCCAAAAGAGGACCGGGAGCTCCTACAATGAGCAGTTCTTC.

The rearrangement uses TRBV29-1 and TRBJ1-2, with 7 bases aligning to TRBD1. Germline loops: CDR1 SQVTM, CDR2 ANQGSEA. V shed 6 bases, J shed 4 bases, and the junction held 8 bases outside the gene matches. The CDR3 length is 13 residues. The CDR3 nucleotides are TGCAGCGTGAAAACAGGGGAGGTCTATGGCTACACCTTC. It encodes CSVKTGEVYGYTF.

The chain employs TRBV6-2 or TRBV6-3 and TRBJ2-7; perhaps TRBD1 as D (6 bases). Trimming took 2 bases from V and 5 from J, leaving 13 bases between them. Germline-derived CDR1 and CDR2 are MNHEY and SVGEGT. CDR3 size: 14 residues. CDR3 protein: CASSYVNRDHEQYF. The CDR3 coding sequence is TGTGCCAGCAGTTACGTCAACAGGGACCACGAGCAGTACTTC.

The table lists this clone with a few counts. The V call is TRBV4-1, the J call TRBJ2-3; TRBD1 aligns across 11 bases. The CDR3 has 17 amino acids. The V gene end was trimmed by 1 base and the J gene end by 0 bases; junction bases not matched to a gene: 3. The V gene's germline CDR1 is MGHRA and CDR2 YSYEKL. CDR3 in amino acids: CASSQGTGGLSTDTQYF. DNA for the CDR3: TGCGCCAGCAGCCAAGGGACAGGGGGCCTTAGCACAGATACGCAGTATTTT.

The chain joins TRBV27 to TRBJ1-1; D gene ambiguous. The CDR3 totals 16 residues. CDR1 and CDR2 (germline): MNHEY, SMNVEV (reference sequence). V lost 6 bases, J lost 1 base, and 18 bases lay in between. CDR3 loop: CASSHPRPGSNTEAFF. CDR3 coding DNA: TGTGCCAGCAGCCACCCCCGTCCGGGATCGAACACTGAAGCTTTCTTT.

This chain links TRBV5-1 with TRBJ2-2; 7 bases match TRBD1. Germline lookup yields CDR1 SGHRS and CDR2 YFSETQ. The CDR3 runs to 15 residues. V dropped 3 bases and J dropped 0; count of bases not matched to a gene: 2. The DNA for the CDR3 is TGCGCCAGCAGCTCACAGGGGCCGAACACCGGGGAGCTGTTTTTT. Translation: CASSSQGPNTGELFF.

The chain employs TRBV6-5 and TRBJ1-1; D may be TRBD1 (5 bases). The CDR3 runs to 12 residues. V was trimmed by 6 bases and J by 8 bases, leaving 13 bases between them. Per germline, CDR1 MNHEY and CDR2 SVGAGI. The CDR3 DNA sequence: TGTGCCAGCAGGCAGGGTAACTTAGAAGCTTTCTTT. It codes for CASRQGNLEAFF.

V gene TRBV4-2 combines with J gene TRBJ2-3; 10 bases are shared with TRBD2. Unmatched junction bases numbered 10, after V lost 0 bases and J lost 1 base. Germline V gene lookup returns CDR1 LGHNA and CDR2 YNFKEQ. The CDR3 runs to 19 residues. The CDR3 region is CASSQDILAGSYGTDTQYF. CDR3 in DNA: TGTGCCAGCAGCCAAGATATACTAGCGGGGAGTTATGGCACAGATACGCAGTATTTT.